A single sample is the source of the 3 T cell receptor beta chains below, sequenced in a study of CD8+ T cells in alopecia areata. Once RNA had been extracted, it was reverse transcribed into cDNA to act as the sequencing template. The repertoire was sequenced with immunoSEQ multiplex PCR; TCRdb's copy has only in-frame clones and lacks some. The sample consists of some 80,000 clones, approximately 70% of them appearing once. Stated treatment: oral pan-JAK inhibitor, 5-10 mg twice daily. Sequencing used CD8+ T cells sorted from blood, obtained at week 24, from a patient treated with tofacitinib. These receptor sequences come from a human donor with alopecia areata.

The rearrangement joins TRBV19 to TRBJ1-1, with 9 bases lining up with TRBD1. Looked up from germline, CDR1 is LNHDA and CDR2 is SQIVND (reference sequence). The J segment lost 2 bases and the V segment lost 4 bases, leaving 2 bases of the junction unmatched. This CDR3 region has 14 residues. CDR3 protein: CASSNRGLNTEAFF. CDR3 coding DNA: TGTGCCAGTAGTAACAGGGGGCTAAACACTGAAGCTTTCTTT.

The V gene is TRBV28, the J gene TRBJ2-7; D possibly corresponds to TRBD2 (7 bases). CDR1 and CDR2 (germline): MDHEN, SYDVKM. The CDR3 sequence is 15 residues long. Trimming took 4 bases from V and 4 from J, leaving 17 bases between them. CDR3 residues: CASSSHLGGTYEQYF. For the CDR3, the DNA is TGTGCCAGCAGTTCCCACCTCGGGGGGACATACGAGCAGTACTTC.

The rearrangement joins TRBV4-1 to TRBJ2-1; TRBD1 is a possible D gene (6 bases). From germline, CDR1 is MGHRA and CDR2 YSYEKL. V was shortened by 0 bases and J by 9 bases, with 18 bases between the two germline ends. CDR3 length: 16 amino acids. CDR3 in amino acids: CASSQEVIQGLIEQFF. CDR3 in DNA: TGCGCCAGCAGCCAAGAAGTAATACAGGGATTGATTGAGCAGTTCTTC.